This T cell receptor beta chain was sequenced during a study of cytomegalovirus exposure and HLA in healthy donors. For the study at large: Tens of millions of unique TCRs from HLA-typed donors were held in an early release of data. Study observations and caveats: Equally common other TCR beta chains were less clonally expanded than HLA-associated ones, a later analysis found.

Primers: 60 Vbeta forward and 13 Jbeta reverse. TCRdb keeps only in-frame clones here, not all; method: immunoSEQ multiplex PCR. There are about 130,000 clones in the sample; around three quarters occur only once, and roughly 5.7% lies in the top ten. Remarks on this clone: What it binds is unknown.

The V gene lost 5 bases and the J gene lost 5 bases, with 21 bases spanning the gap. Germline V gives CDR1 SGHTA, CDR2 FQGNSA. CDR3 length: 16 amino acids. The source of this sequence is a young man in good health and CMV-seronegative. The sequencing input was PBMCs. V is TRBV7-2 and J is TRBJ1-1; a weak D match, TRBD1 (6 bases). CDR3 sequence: CASSPRQEARGTEAFF. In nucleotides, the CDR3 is TGTGCCAGCAGCCCTCGACAGGAGGCCCGAGGTACTGAAGCTTTCTTT. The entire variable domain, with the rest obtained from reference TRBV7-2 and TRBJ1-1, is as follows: GAGVSQSPSNKVTEKGKDVELRCDPISGHTALYWYRQSLGQGLEFLIYFQGNSAPDKSGLPSDRFSAERTGGSVSTLTIQRTQQEDSAVYLCASSPRQEARGTEAFFGQGTRLTVV.